The 25 T cell receptor beta chains reported below all come from one sample, sequenced in a study of blood T cell repertoires in COVID-19. Libraries were prepared by immunoSEQ multiplex PCR; TCRdb keeps only in-frame clonotypes and omits some of them. The sample comprises some 200,000 clones, around nine tenths of which are singletons, and roughly 5% rests with the top ten. The source material was peripheral blood. The receptors derive from a woman between 40 and 50 years old with acute or convalescent COVID-19.

The chain employs TRBV5-1 and TRBJ1-5; TRBD1 aligns across 10 bases. This CDR3 comprises 16 residues. The ends lost 0 bases at V and 5 bases at J; junction bases unmatched: 5. Looked up from germline, CDR1 is SGHRS and CDR2 is YFSETQ. The CDR3 sequence: CASSLGGTGVDQPQHF. The CDR3 DNA reads TGCGCCAGCAGCTTGGGGGGGACAGGGGTAGATCAGCCCCAGCATTTT.

V usage is TRBV15 and J usage is TRBJ1-1, with D perhaps matching TRBD1 (6 bases). V lost 2 bases, J lost 1 base, and 11 bases lay in between. This CDR3 contains 15 residues. Germline values: CDR1 LNHNV, CDR2 YYDKDF (reference sequence). CDR3 in amino acids: CATSRRTDRNTEAFF. Written as DNA, the CDR3 is TGTGCCACCAGCAGACGGACAGACCGGAACACTGAAGCTTTCTTT.

V is TRBV27 and J is TRBJ1-1; 7 nucleotides line up with TRBD1. V was pared by 2 bases and J by 7 bases, with 10 bases of the junction left unmatched. The length of the CDR3 is 15 residues. Germline V lookup: CDR1 MNHEY, CDR2 SMNVEV (reference sequence). In DNA, the CDR3 is TGTGCCAGCAGTTTACTCCCAGGGGGTGCCTATGAAGCTTTCTTT. Residues: CASSLLPGGAYEAFF.

The V call is TRBV6-1, the J call TRBJ1-2, with 8 bases lining up with TRBD1. The V gene end was trimmed by 1 base and the J gene end by 4 bases; junction bases not matched to a gene: 8. The CDR3 has 16 residues. CDR1 is MNHNS and CDR2 is SASEGT in the germline V gene. CDR3 in amino acids: CASSEVYDRGGYGYTF. CDR3 DNA sequence: TGTGCCAGCAGTGAAGTCTACGACAGGGGTGGCTATGGCTACACCTTC.

The chain has TRBV9 and TRBJ1-2; 9 bases line up with TRBD1. V was pared by 6 bases and J by 7 bases, with 13 bases of the junction left unmatched. The CDR3 runs to 15 residues. Germline V gene lookup returns CDR1 SGDLS and CDR2 YYNGEE. For the CDR3, the DNA is TGTGCCAGCACCCAGGGACAGGGTAGAGTGGGTGGCTACACCTTC. It yields the protein CASTQGQGRVGGYTF. Based on the CDR3 plus reference TRBV9 and TRBJ1-2, the full variable domain is DSGVTQTPKHLITATGQRVTLRCSPRSGDLSVYWYQQSLDQGLQFLIQYYNGEERAKGNILERFSAQQFPDLHSELNLSSLELGDSALYFCASTQGQGRVGGYTFGSGTRLTVV.

The chain recombines TRBV7-8 with TRBJ1-5; possible D gene TRBD1, 5 bases. This CDR3 has 19 amino acids. Trimming took 0 bases from V and 0 from J, leaving 18 bases between them. The germline V gene encodes CDR1 SGHVS and CDR2 FQNEAQ. In DNA form, the CDR3 reads TGTGCCAGCAGCTTAGCCCCCCATATGACAGACAATAGCAATCAGCCCCAGCATTTT. Translating gives CASSLAPHMTDNSNQPQHF.

V gene TRBV5-1 combines with J gene TRBJ1-4; tentatively, D is TRBD1 (5 bases). V was pared by 0 bases and J by 4 bases, with 13 bases between. CDR3 size: 16 residues. Germline V gives CDR1 SGHRS, CDR2 YFSETQ. The CDR3 DNA reads as TGCGCCAGCAGCTTGGCGGCCGGGGGGTTTAATGAAAAACTGTTTTTT. Translation gives CASSLAAGGFNEKLFF.

V gene TRBV2 combines with J gene TRBJ2-7; tentative D call: TRBD2 (5 bases). V was shortened by 6 bases and J by 4 bases, with 7 bases between the two germline ends. The length of the CDR3 is 11 residues. The germline gives CDR1 SNHLY, CDR2 FYNNEI. CDR3 sequence reads: CASRRDYEQYV. CDR3 coding DNA: TGTGCCAGCAGACGGGATTACGAGCAGTACGTC.

This rearrangement joins TRBV11-2 to TRBJ2-7, with D maybe TRBD2 (6 bases). Trimming shortened V by 2 bases and J by 4 bases, and 9 bases separated the two germline ends. CDR3 size: 13 residues. Germline values: CDR1 SGHAT, CDR2 FQNNGV. The CDR3 DNA reads as TGTGCCAGCAGCTTATCAGGGACTTACGAGCAGTACGTC. Its translation is CASSLSGTYEQYV.

V gene TRBV2 combines with J gene TRBJ1-1; TRBD1 matches at 11 bases. CDR3 length equals 16 residues. J gave up 1 base and V 8 bases, and 9 bases lay outside the gene matches. Germline CDR1 reads SNHLY; CDR2 reads FYNNEI. The CDR3 loop is CASWTGGMIRNTEAFF. In nucleotides, the CDR3 is TGTGCCAGCTGGACAGGGGGCATGATTCGGAACACTGAAGCTTTCTTT.

The chain has TRBV3-1 (or the pseudogene TRBV3-2) and TRBJ2-5; 8 nucleotides match TRBD2. Germline CDR1 LGHDT, CDR2 YNNKEL (reference sequence). V was clipped by 0 bases and J by 1 base; unmatched bases: 10. This CDR3 region has 18 residues. CDR3 nucleotides: TGTGCCAGCAGCCAAGATCCCTTTTTTAGCGGGGTCCAAGAGACCCAGTACTTC. It is translated as CASSQDPFFSGVQETQYF.

The chain couples TRBV5-1 to TRBJ2-3; the match to TRBD2 covers 11 bases. This CDR3 comprises 14 residues. Germline values: CDR1 SGHRS, CDR2 YFSETQ. J gave up 4 bases and V 2 bases, and 0 bases lay outside the gene matches. The chain's CDR3 is CASSLLAGADTQYF. CDR3 coding DNA: TGCGCCAGCAGCTTACTAGCGGGAGCAGATACGCAGTATTTT.

DNA of the CDR3: TGTGCCAGCAGCTTAGGGAGGGCTAAAAGGATCCAAGAGACCCAGTACTTC. Encoded protein: CASSLGRAKRIQETQYF. The genes are TRBV11-3 and TRBJ2-5; D might be TRBD2 (6 bases). Germline CDR1 is SGHNT and CDR2 is YENEEA. Trimming removed 1 base at V and 1 base at J, with 16 bases between. The CDR3 consists of 17 residues.

The CDR3 protein is CASSKPGTSGDNEQFF. The CDR3 DNA is TGTGCCAGCAGCAAACCCGGGACTAGCGGAGACAATGAGCAGTTCTTC. V is TRBV21-1 and J is TRBJ2-1; TRBD2 is the table's D call and was not checked against the DNA. TRBV21-1 represents a pseudogene. The CDR3 extends over 16 amino acids.

The genes are TRBV5-5 and TRBJ2-3, with 9 bases fitting TRBD2. This CDR3 has 13 amino acids. Germline CDR1 reads SGHKS; CDR2 reads YYEKEE (reference sequence). The junction had 6 bases not matched to a gene; V was cut back by 7 bases and J by 6 bases. The CDR3 reads CASGPSGADTQYF. The CDR3 region has the DNA TGTGCCAGCGGGCCTAGCGGGGCCGATACGCAGTATTTT.

This clone was observed once. J is TRBJ2-3 and V is TRBV29-1; D unresolved. Germline lookup yields CDR1 SQVTM and CDR2 ANQGSEA. The V and J ends lost 7 bases and 6 bases respectively, with 11 bases between them. This CDR3 has 11 amino acids. The CDR3 spells CSGRFGDTQYF. DNA of the CDR3: TGCAGCGGAAGATTCGGGGATACGCAGTATTTT.

Points on this clone: At one end, the junction sequence differs from germline, possibly due to a read error. The chain uses TRBV9 and TRBJ2-2; TRBD2 matches 10 bases. Germline-derived CDR1 and CDR2 are SGDLS and YYNGEE. The CDR3 loop spans 16 amino acids. This CDR3 reads CASSPPGLANTGELFF. Written as DNA, the CDR3 is TGTGCCAGCAGCCCTCCGGGACTAGCGAATACCGGGGAGCTGTTTTTT.

V gene TRBV28 combines with J gene TRBJ1-4; a weak D match, TRBD1 (6 bases). V shed 4 bases and J shed 6 bases, with 12 bases lying between them. The V gene's germline CDR1 is MDHEN and CDR2 SYDVKM. This CDR3 comprises 14 residues. The CDR3 loop is CASSYQGNYEKLFF. The CDR3 DNA follows: TGTGCCAGCAGTTACCAGGGGAATTATGAAAAACTGTTTTTT.

CDR3 sequence (DNA): TGCGCCAGCAGCCAAGATAAGGACAGCATCTATAATTCACCCCTCCACTTT. Protein sequence: CASSQDKDSIYNSPLHF. J is TRBJ1-6 and V is TRBV4-1; D possibly corresponds to TRBD1 (6 bases). Germline V lookup: CDR1 MGHRA, CDR2 YSYEKL. This CDR3 has 17 residues. The V gene lost 0 bases and the J gene lost 3 bases, with 12 bases spanning the gap.

This sequence joins TRBV19 and TRBJ1-5; 7 positions agree with TRBD1. The CDR3 extends over 15 amino acids. V was clipped by 7 bases and J by 0 bases; unmatched bases: 6. CDR1 LNHDA and CDR2 SQIVND come from the germline V gene (reference sequence). CDR3 nucleotides: TGTGCCAGTAAGAGGACAGGAGCTAGCAATCAGCCCCAGCATTTT. Residues: CASKRTGASNQPQHF.

The chain uses TRBV5-1 and TRBJ2-3; TRBD2 matches at 16 bases. The V gene's germline CDR1 is SGHRS and CDR2 YFSETQ. The CDR3 loop spans 17 amino acids. J lost 2 bases, V lost 2 bases, and 2 bases had no gene match. CDR3 amino acids: CASSFGTSGGATDTQYF. In DNA form, the CDR3 reads TGCGCCAGCAGCTTCGGGACTAGCGGGGGGGCCACAGATACGCAGTATTTT.

The chain couples TRBV5-1 to TRBJ1-2, with TRBD1 identical over 9 bases. The V gene's germline CDR1 is SGHRS and CDR2 YFSETQ. V gave up 4 bases and J gave up 3 bases; unmatched junction bases: 7. This CDR3 contains 15 residues. The CDR3 DNA is TGCGCCAGCAGCGGGGACAGGGCCCCACACTATGGCTACACCTTC. Its protein is CASSGDRAPHYGYTF. Full variable domain (outside the CDR3, taken from reference TRBV5-1 and TRBJ1-2): KAGVTQTPRYLIKTRGQQVTLSCSPISGHRSVSWYQQTPGQGLQFLFEYFSETQRNKGNFPGRFSGRQFSNSRSEMNVSTLELGDSALYLCASSGDRAPHYGYTFGSGTRLTVV.

V gene TRBV30 combines with J gene TRBJ1-4; D possibly corresponds to TRBD1 (6 bases). The germline V gene encodes CDR1 GTSNPN and CDR2 SVGIG (reference sequence). The V end was cut by 4 bases, the J end by 4 bases, with 10 bases between. CDR3 length: 13 amino acids. Here the CDR3 DNA reads TGTGCCTGGACACAGGGTATTAATGAAAAACTGTTTTTT. It translates to CAWTQGINEKLFF. The variable domain in full, completed from reference TRBV30 and TRBJ1-4, reads SQTIHQWPATLVQPVGSPLSLECTVEGTSNPNLYWYRQAAGRGLQLLFYSVGIGQISSEVPQNLSASRPQDRQFILSSKKLLLSDSGFYLCAWTQGINEKLFFGSGTQLSVL.

The chain carries TRBV12-3 or TRBV12-4 and TRBJ1-6; D not resolved. The CDR3 covers 13 residues. V was pared by 0 bases and J by 9 bases, with 6 bases between. As DNA, the CDR3 is TGTGCCAGCAGTTTAGCGGAGGGTTCACCCCTCCACTTT. Amino acids: CASSLAEGSPLHF.

The chain has TRBV15 and TRBJ2-1, with TRBD1 matching 9 bases. Per the germline V gene, CDR1 is LNHNV and CDR2 is YYDKDF (reference sequence). The CDR3 has 15 residues. The V and J ends lost 3 bases and 6 bases, in that order; junction bases with no gene match: 6. The CDR3 region has the DNA TGTGCCACCAGCAGGGGCCGGGACAGGGCCAATGAGCAGTTCTTC. Residues: CATSRGRDRANEQFF.